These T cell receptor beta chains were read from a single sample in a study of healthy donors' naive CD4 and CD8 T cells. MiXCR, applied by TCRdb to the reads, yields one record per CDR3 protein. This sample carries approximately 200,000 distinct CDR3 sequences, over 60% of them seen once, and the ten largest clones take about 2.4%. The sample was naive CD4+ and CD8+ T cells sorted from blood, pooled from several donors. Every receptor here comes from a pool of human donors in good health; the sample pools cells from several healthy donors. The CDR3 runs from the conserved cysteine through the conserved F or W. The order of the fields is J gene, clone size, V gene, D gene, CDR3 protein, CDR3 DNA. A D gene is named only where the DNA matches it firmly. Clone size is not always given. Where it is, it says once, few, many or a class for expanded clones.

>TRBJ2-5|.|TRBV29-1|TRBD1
CSTPGGLEETQYF
TGCAGCACCCCAGGGGGCTTGGAAGAGACCCAGTACTTC
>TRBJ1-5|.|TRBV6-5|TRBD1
CASRKQGSNQPQHF
TGTGCCAGCAGGAAACAGGGGAGCAATCAGCCCCAGCATTTT
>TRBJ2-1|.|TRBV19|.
CASSRRERDEQFF
TGTGCCAGTAGTAGACGGGAGAGGGATGAGCAGTTCTTC
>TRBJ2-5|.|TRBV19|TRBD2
CASSISSGGGQETQYF
TGTGCCAGTAGTATATCTAGCGGGGGAGGGCAAGAGACCCAGTACTTC
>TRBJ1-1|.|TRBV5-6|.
CASSLGQLEAFF
TGTGCCAGCAGCTTGGGGCAACTTGAAGCTTTCTTT
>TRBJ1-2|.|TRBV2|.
CASSLVPLGYTF
TGTGCCAGCAGCCTGGTGCCTCTGGGCTACACCTTC
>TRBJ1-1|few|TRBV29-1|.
CSVETGPSLNTEAFF
TGCAGCGTCGAAACGGGACCTAGCTTGAACACTGAAGCTTTCTTT
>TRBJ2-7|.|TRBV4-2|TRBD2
CASSQDRFGGRYEQYF
TGTGCCAGCAGCCAAGATCGGTTCGGGGGGAGGTACGAGCAGTACTTC
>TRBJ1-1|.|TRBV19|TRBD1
CASSITGVPNTEAFF
TGTGCCAGTAGTATTACAGGGGTTCCGAACACTGAAGCTTTCTTT
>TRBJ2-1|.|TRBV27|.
CASSFYSYNEQFF
TGTGCCAGCAGTTTCTATTCTTACAATGAGCAGTTCTTC
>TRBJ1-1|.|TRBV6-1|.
CASSPSGGTEAFF
TGTGCCAGCTCCCCCTCGGGGGGCACTGAAGCTTTCTTT
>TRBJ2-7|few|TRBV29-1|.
CSVEEEGSYEQYF
TGCAGCGTTGAAGAGGAGGGCTCCTACGAGCAGTACTTC
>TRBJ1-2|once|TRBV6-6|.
CASTDGPPDGNYGYTF
TGTGCCAGCACCGACGGTCCCCCAGATGGTAACTATGGCTACACCTTC
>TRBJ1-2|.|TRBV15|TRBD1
CATSRGQGALNYGYTF
TGTGCCACCAGCAGGGGACAGGGCGCCCTTAACTATGGCTACACCTTC
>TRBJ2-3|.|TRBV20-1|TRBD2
CSASQRAGTSGTTDTQYF
TGCAGTGCTAGCCAACGTGCCGGGACTAGCGGGACGACAGATACGCAGTATTTT